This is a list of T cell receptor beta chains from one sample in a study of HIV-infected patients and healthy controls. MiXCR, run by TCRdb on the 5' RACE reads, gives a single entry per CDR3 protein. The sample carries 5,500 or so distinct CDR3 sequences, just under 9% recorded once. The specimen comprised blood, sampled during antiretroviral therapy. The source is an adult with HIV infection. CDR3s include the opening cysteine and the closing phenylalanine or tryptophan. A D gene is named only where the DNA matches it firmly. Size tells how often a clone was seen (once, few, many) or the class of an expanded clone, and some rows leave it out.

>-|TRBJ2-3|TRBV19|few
TGTGCCAGTAGTATACCCAACCGGCCAGATACGCAGTATTTT
CASSIPNRPDTQYF
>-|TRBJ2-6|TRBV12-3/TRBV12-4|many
TGTGCCAGCCACGACGGTACCTCTGGGGCCAACGTCCTGACTTTC
CASHDGTSGANVLTF
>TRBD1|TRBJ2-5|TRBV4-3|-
TGCGCCAGCAGCCAAGAGACAGGGGGCGCGGAGACCCAGTACTTC
CASSQETGGAETQYF
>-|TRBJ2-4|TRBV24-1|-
TGTGCCACCAGCAGGACGACTCCCCGGCCGCAAAACATTCAGTACTTC
CATSRTTPRPQNIQYF
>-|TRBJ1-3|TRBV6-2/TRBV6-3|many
TGTGCCAGCAGTACCGGGGGCCTCGGTCATTTT
CASSTGGLGHF
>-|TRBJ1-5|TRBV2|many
TGTGCCAGCAGTGAGGGGTGGGCTAGCAATCAGCCCCAGCATTTT
CASSEGWASNQPQHF
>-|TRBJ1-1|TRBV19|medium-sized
TGTGCCAGTAGTAAGTCCCTACAGAGGGGGGACAACACTGAAGCTTTCTTT
CASSKSLQRGDNTEAFF
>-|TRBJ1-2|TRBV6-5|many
TGTGCCAGCAGTTACGGGGCAGGGTCCTATGGCTACACCTTC
CASSYGAGSYGYTF
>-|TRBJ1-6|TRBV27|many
TGTGCCAGCAGTCCTTCCAAAGCGAGCTCCTATAATTCACCCCTCCACTTT
CASSPSKASSYNSPLHF
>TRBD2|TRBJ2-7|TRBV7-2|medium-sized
TGTGCCAGCAGCTCCCAAGTCAGCGGGGGGTTCCACGAGCAGTACTTC
CASSSQVSGGFHEQYF
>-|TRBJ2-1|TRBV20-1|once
TGCAGTGTTACCGGGACGGCGCGCAATGAGCAGTTCTTC
CSVTGTARNEQFF
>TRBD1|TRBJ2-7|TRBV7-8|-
TGTGCCAGCAGCACACAGGGGTACGAGCAGTACTTC
CASSTQGYEQYF
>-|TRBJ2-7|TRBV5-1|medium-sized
TGCGCCAGCAGCTTGGCGGGGGCTCCGGCCGATTTC
CASSLAGAPADF
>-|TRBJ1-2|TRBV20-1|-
TGCAGTGCTAGAGGGACGGCAGGGGTCTATGGCTACACCTTC
CSARGTAGVYGYTF
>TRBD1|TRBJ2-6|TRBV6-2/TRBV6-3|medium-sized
TGTGCCAGCACTGACAGGGCAGAGGGGGCCAACGTCCTGACTTTC
CASTDRAEGANVLTF
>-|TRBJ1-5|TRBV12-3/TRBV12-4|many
TGTGCCAGCAGTCATACCTCCGAGAATCAGCCCCAGCATTTT
CASSHTSENQPQHF
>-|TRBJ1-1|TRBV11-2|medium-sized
TGTGCCAGCAGCCCAGGCCCCGTGGCCACTGAAGCTTTCTTT
CASSPGPVATEAFF
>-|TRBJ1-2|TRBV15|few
TGTGCCACCAGCAGAGACGGGAACTATGGCTACACCTTC
CATSRDGNYGYTF
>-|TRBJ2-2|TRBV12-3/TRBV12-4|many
TGTGCCAGCAGCTTTACCGGGGAGCTGTTTTTT
CASSFTGELFF
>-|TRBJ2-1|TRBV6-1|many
TGTGCCAGCAGATCTCCAGGGAATGAGCAGTTCTTC
CASRSPGNEQFF
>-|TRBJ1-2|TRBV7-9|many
TGTGCCAGCAGCTTAGACCGGAATAACTATGGCTACACCTTC
CASSLDRNNYGYTF
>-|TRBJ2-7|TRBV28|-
TGTGCCAGCAGTTTTACGTTCGAGCAGTACTTC
CASSFTFEQYF
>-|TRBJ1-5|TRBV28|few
TGTGCCAGCAGTACAGAAACAGGGATTAATCAGCCCCAGCATTTT
CASSTETGINQPQHF
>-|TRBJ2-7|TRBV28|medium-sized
TGTGCCAGCAGTTTCATGACCAGGGAGCCCCCCACCTTC
CASSFMTREPPTF
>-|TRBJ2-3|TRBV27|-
TGTGCCAGCAGACTCGGGGGTACGCAGTATTTT
CASRLGGTQYF